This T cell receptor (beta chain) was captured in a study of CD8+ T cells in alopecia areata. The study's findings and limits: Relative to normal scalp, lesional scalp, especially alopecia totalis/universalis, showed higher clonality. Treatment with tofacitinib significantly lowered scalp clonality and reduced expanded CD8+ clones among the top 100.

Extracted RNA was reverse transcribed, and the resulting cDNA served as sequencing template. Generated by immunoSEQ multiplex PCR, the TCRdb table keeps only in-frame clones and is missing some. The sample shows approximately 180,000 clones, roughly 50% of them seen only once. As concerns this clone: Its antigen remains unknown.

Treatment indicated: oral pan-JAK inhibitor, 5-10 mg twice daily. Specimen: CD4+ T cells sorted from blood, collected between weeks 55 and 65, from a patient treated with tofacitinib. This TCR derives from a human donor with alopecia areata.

The CDR3 is CAWSVPPTDTQYF. CDR3 sequence (DNA): TGTGCCTGGAGTGTACCGCCGACAGATACGCAGTATTTT. The genes are TRBV30 and TRBJ2-3, with unresolved D. This CDR3 has 13 amino acids. Between the trimmed V and J ends, which lost 0 bases and 3 bases, there was a span of 7 bases. From germline, CDR1 is GTSNPN and CDR2 SVGIG (reference sequence).